Presented here are 9 T cell receptor beta chains from one specimen sequenced in a study of blood T cells in healthy people across ages. With a J-beta primer mix and a sample-barcoded 5' primer, a second PCR ran 7 to 11 cycles. TCRdb called the 5' RACE reads again in MiXCR, with one record for every CDR3 protein. The profile shows 630,000 or so distinct CDR3 sequences, about 34% of them singletons. The material sequenced was blood. The receptors shown here come from an elderly woman in good health.

This clonotype was seen at least ten times. The rearrangement uses TRBV2 and TRBJ2-1; 8 bases align to TRBD1. CDR3 length: 20 residues. V lost 3 bases, J lost 2 bases, and 18 bases stayed unmatched. Germline CDR1 SNHLY, CDR2 FYNNEI. The CDR3 DNA follows: TGTGCCAGCAGTGAGAGCTGGCAGGGGGCGATTTCCCGAACCTACAATGAGCAGTTCTTC. It codes for CASSESWQGAISRTYNEQFF.

The chain carries TRBV5-1 and TRBJ2-1, with 8 bases aligning to TRBD1. CDR1 and CDR2 (germline): SGHRS, YFSETQ. Trimming cost V 7 bases and J 5 bases; bases outside gene matches: 5. CDR3 length equals 13 residues. CDR3 in amino acids: CASWTGPDNEQFF. The CDR3 DNA reads as TGCGCCAGCTGGACAGGGCCCGACAATGAGCAGTTCTTC.

The rearrangement joins TRBV6-2 or TRBV6-3 to TRBJ2-5; 8 bases align to TRBD1. The CDR3 consists of 14 residues. Per germline, CDR1 MNHEY and CDR2 SVGEGT. Unmatched junction bases numbered 5, after V lost 5 bases and J lost 3 bases. The CDR3 DNA reads TGTGCCAGCAGTCAAGGACAGGGAAAAGAGACCCAGTACTTC. Amino acids: CASSQGQGKETQYF.

This clonotype was detected a few times. V is TRBV2 and J is TRBJ1-6; D call uncertain. Between the trimmed V and J ends, which lost 9 bases and 8 bases, there was a span of 23 bases. The CDR3 has 16 amino acids. Germline CDR1 and CDR2: SNHLY and FYNNEI. CDR3 sequence (DNA): TGTGCCAGTTCTCCCCGATCCGTACGTTCTTATTCACCCCTCCACTTT. Translating gives CASSPRSVRSYSPLHF.

This clonotype was counted ten times or more. The chain uses TRBV7-9 and TRBJ1-2; D is perhaps TRBD1 (5 bases). Trimming removed 5 bases at V and 1 base at J, with 14 bases between. Germline values: CDR1 SEHNR, CDR2 FQNEAQ (reference sequence). The CDR3 has 15 residues. The CDR3 spells CASSRQGSHNYGYTF. CDR3 in DNA: TGTGCCAGCAGCCGCCAGGGCAGTCATAACTATGGCTACACCTTC.

The sample holds many counts of this clonotype. CDR3 DNA: TGTGCCAGCACCCAGGACAGGGGGACCTACGAGCAGTACTTC. This codes for CASTQDRGTYEQYF. The rearrangement uses TRBV3-1 and TRBJ2-7; the match to TRBD1 covers 10 bases. CDR3 size: 14 residues. The ends lost 7 bases at V and 2 bases at J; junction bases unmatched: 5. In germline, CDR1 is LGHDT, CDR2 YNNKEL (reference sequence).

This clonotype was counted between two and nine times. The chain joins TRBV30 to TRBJ1-5, with 9 bases lining up with TRBD1. Germline V gene sequence: CDR1 GTSNPN, CDR2 SVGIG (reference sequence). V shed 0 bases and J 3 bases; nucleotides not matched to a gene: 6. The CDR3 runs to 16 residues. In DNA form, the CDR3 reads TGTGCCTGGAGTGTAGGGGACAGGGCCCTCAATCAGCCCCAGCATTTT. Encoded protein: CAWSVGDRALNQPQHF.

This chain joins TRBV24-1 and TRBJ2-3, with 9 bases fitting TRBD2. The CDR3 sequence is 16 residues long. Germline assignment: CDR1 KGHDR and CDR2 SFDVKD. Trimming at V came to 3 bases and at J to 0 bases, leaving 3 bases not matched to a gene. The CDR3 loop reads CATSDPGLASTDTQYF. CDR3 in DNA: TGTGCCACCAGTGATCCGGGACTAGCTAGCACAGATACGCAGTATTTT.

About this clonotype: A much bigger clone sits one base away, suggesting this may be a read error. The genes are TRBV6-2 or TRBV6-3 and TRBJ2-7, with unresolved D. Germline values: CDR1 MNHEY, CDR2 SVGEGT. The CDR3 has 12 amino acids. The CDR3 DNA sequence: TGTGCCTGCAGTTCTCAGAGCTACGAGCAGTACTTC. Protein: CACSSQSYEQYF.